These 30 T cell receptor beta chains share one sample of origin, sequenced in a study of shared clonotypes between healthy human individuals. Assay used: immunoSEQ multiplex PCR; TCRdb lists only in-frame clones, some missing. This sample has about 960,000 clones, with 60% to 85% found just once. Sequences were obtained from memory CD4+ T cells sorted from blood. Subset specified: CD45RA-negative fraction. Receptors originate from a man in his late teens or twenties in good health.

V and J are TRBV12-5 and TRBJ2-3; D gene uncertain. Germline V lookup: CDR1 LGHNT, CDR2 FRNRAP. Trimming shortened V by 0 bases and J by 3 bases, and 1 base separated the two germline ends. The CDR3 extends over 12 amino acids. The CDR3 nucleotides read TGTGCTAGTGGTTTGGTAACAGATACGCAGTATTTT. This gives the protein CASGLVTDTQYF.

This sequence joins TRBV7-8 and TRBJ2-5, with D tentatively TRBD1 or TRBD2 (5 bases each). The germline V and J ends were trimmed by 3 bases and 2 bases, with 10 bases remaining between them. Germline V gene lookup returns CDR1 SGHVS and CDR2 FQNEAQ. The CDR3 covers 14 residues. CDR3 in amino acids: CASSFGTQQETQYF. As DNA, the CDR3 is TGTGCCAGCAGCTTTGGGACGCAGCAAGAGACCCAGTACTTC.

This clone was recorded only once. The V call is TRBV6-1, the J call TRBJ1-4; D gene unclear. The V and J ends lost 3 bases and 0 bases respectively, with 8 bases between them. This CDR3 comprises 15 residues. Germline CDR1 and CDR2: MNHNS and SASEGT. CDR3 protein: CASSDPGATNEKLFF. The CDR3 DNA is TGTGCCAGCAGTGACCCGGGAGCAACTAATGAAAAACTGTTTTTT.

The rearrangement joins TRBV6-1 to TRBJ2-7; TRBD2 might be the D (5 bases). The germline V and J ends were trimmed by 7 bases and 3 bases, with 10 bases remaining between them. From germline, CDR1 is MNHNS and CDR2 SASEGT. The CDR3 loop spans 12 amino acids. CDR3 region: CASTTRGYEQYF. Written as DNA, the CDR3 is TGTGCCAGCACCACTCGGGGCTACGAGCAGTACTTC.

The count of this clone is one. V and J are TRBV7-9 and TRBJ1-2; maybe TRBD1 (5 bases). CDR3 length equals 12 residues. Germline V gene sequence: CDR1 SEHNR, CDR2 FQNEAQ (reference sequence). Trimming removed 5 bases from V and 8 bases from J, with 12 bases in between. The CDR3 sequence: CASSRDLEGYTF. Written as DNA, the CDR3 is TGTGCCAGCAGCAGGGACCTTGAGGGCTACACCTTC.

The chain couples TRBV2 to TRBJ2-3; TRBD2 is a possible D gene (7 bases). V lost 5 bases, J lost 3 bases, and 18 bases lay in between. CDR3 length: 16 amino acids. CDR1 and CDR2 (germline): SNHLY, FYNNEI. The CDR3 bases are TGTGCCAGCAGTCGACCTAGCGGAGGGGGGACAGATACGCAGTATTTT. This codes for CASSRPSGGGTDTQYF.

The chain links TRBV7-2 to TRBJ2-1, with D perhaps matching TRBD2 (6 bases). Germline V gene data show CDR1 as SGHTA and CDR2 as FQGNSA. The germline V and J ends were trimmed by 5 bases and 7 bases, with 9 bases remaining between them. The CDR3 length is 12 residues. This chain's CDR3 is CASSETRNEQFF. The CDR3 DNA sequence: TGTGCCAGCAGCGAGACTAGGAATGAGCAGTTCTTC.

To note about this clone: The same CDR3 can be traced to other DNA sequences in this sample. The rearrangement joins TRBV25-1 to TRBJ2-2; 10 bases agree with TRBD1. The CDR3 loop spans 13 amino acids. V gave up 8 bases and J gave up 7 bases; unmatched junction bases: 4. Germline loops: CDR1 MGHDK, CDR2 SYGVNS. CDR3 sequence: CASSGTGVGELFF. The CDR3 nucleotides read TGTGCCAGCTCCGGGACAGGGGTCGGGGAGCTGTTTTTT.

V gene TRBV2 combines with J gene TRBJ1-4; a weak D match, TRBD1 (5 bases). Germline CDR1 and CDR2: SNHLY and FYNNEI. This CDR3 has 16 residues. V shed 7 bases and J shed 5 bases, with 20 bases lying between them. CDR3 loop: CASNNPVEGINEKLFF. The CDR3 region has the DNA TGTGCCAGCAATAACCCCGTTGAGGGGATAAATGAAAAACTGTTTTTT. The variable domain in full, with the rest retrieved from reference TRBV2 and TRBJ1-4, is EPEVTQTPSHQVTQMGQEVILRCVPISNHLYFYWYRQILGQKVEFLVSFYNNEISEKSEIFDDQFSVERPDGSNFTLKIRSTKLEDSAMYFCASNNPVEGINEKLFFGSGTQLSVL.

This sequence joins TRBV29-1 and TRBJ2-1; TRBD1 aligns across 12 bases. The CDR3 extends over 14 amino acids. From germline, CDR1 is SQVTM and CDR2 ANQGSEA. The V segment lost 7 bases and the J segment 8 bases; nucleotides outside the gene matches: 9. The DNA for the CDR3 is TGCAGCGCTCCGGGACAGGGGGCTGGAGATGAGCAGTTCTTC. Encoded protein: CSAPGQGAGDEQFF.

The V call is TRBV10-3, the J call TRBJ2-3, with unresolved D. Germline CDR1 and CDR2: ENHRY and SYGVKD. CDR3 size: 15 residues. Trimming pared 0 bases from V and 2 bases from J, leaving 9 bases between. DNA of the CDR3: TGTGCCATCAGTGAGTCGACTCAGTTCACAGATACGCAGTATTTT. Translating it yields CAISESTQFTDTQYF.

The chain uses TRBV29-1 and TRBJ2-7; 10 bases line up with TRBD2. The CDR3 consists of 13 residues. Germline V CDR1 and CDR2: SQVTM, ANQGSEA. V gave up 6 bases and J gave up 2 bases; unmatched junction bases: 4. The CDR3 is CSVSAGGPYEQYF. Here the CDR3 DNA reads TGCAGCGTCTCAGCGGGAGGGCCCTACGAGCAGTACTTC.

This clone was observed many times. The rearrangement uses TRBV18 and TRBJ1-1; a weak D match, TRBD1 (5 bases). Trimming removed 5 bases from V and 3 bases from J, with 19 bases in between. The germline V gene encodes CDR1 KGHSH and CDR2 LQKENI. The CDR3 runs 16 residues. CDR3 sequence: CASSGGAGGIDTEAFF. The DNA of the CDR3 is TGTGCCAGCTCAGGAGGGGCAGGTGGGATCGACACTGAAGCTTTCTTT.

The gene calls are TRBV30 and TRBJ1-2, with 10 bases that match TRBD1. CDR3 size: 13 residues. The germline CDR1 and CDR2 sequences are GTSNPN and SVGIG (reference sequence). V gave up 0 bases and J gave up 7 bases; unmatched junction bases: 2. The CDR3 loop reads CAWSVGTGVGYTF. The CDR3 region has the DNA TGTGCCTGGAGTGTAGGGACAGGGGTTGGCTACACCTTC.

V gene TRBV7-2 combines with J gene TRBJ2-7; D is possibly TRBD1 or TRBD2 (6 bases each). Trimming removed 3 bases at V and 6 bases at J, with 12 bases between. This CDR3 has 13 amino acids. The V gene's germline CDR1 is SGHTA and CDR2 FQGNSA. This CDR3 reads CASSFHGGGEQYF. The CDR3 DNA is TGTGCCAGCAGCTTTCACGGGGGCGGCGAGCAGTACTTC.

V is TRBV4-2 and J is TRBJ1-1, with a possible D match to TRBD1 (5 bases). The V gene's germline CDR1 is LGHNA and CDR2 YNFKEQ. Trimming stripped 3 bases from V and 4 bases from J, with 12 bases between. The CDR3 spans 14 residues. The CDR3 DNA reads TGTGCCAGCAGCCAGGGACCGCAGATCACTGAAGCTTTCTTT. Translation gives CASSQGPQITEAFF.

This chain links TRBV2 with TRBJ1-5, with a weak D call TRBD1 (6 bases). Trimming shortened V by 2 bases and J by 0 bases, and 8 bases separated the two germline ends. This CDR3 region has 15 residues. Germline loops: CDR1 SNHLY, CDR2 FYNNEI. This CDR3 reads CASSETGLSNQPQHF. The DNA for the CDR3 is TGTGCCAGCAGTGAAACAGGGCTTAGCAATCAGCCCCAGCATTTT.

This clone was seen a few times. The chain couples TRBV28 to TRBJ1-1; D unclear. Trimming shortened V by 6 bases and J by 1 base, and 9 bases separated the two germline ends. The germline V gene encodes CDR1 MDHEN and CDR2 SYDVKM. CDR3 length: 13 amino acids. The CDR3 nucleotides read TGTGCCAGCAGCTTCTCCAGGAACACTGAAGCTTTCTTT. Protein: CASSFSRNTEAFF.

The chain is built from TRBV6-5 and TRBJ2-5, with D tentatively TRBD2 (7 bases). The CDR3 runs to 14 residues. CDR1 and CDR2 (germline): MNHEY, SVGAGI. V was trimmed by 5 bases and J by 1 base, leaving 11 bases between them. The CDR3 DNA follows: TGTGCCAGCAGTAGGAGGGGGGGCCAAGAGACCCAGTACTTC. Translating it yields CASSRRGGQETQYF.

At least ten counts were recorded for this clone. J is TRBJ2-1 and V is TRBV2; 7 bases fit TRBD1. The CDR3 loop spans 14 amino acids. V was clipped by 4 bases and J by 3 bases; unmatched bases: 3. Looked up from germline, CDR1 is SNHLY and CDR2 is FYNNEI. CDR3 nucleotides: TGTGCCAGCAGTGGGGGGACAGACTACAATGAGCAGTTCTTC. Protein sequence: CASSGGTDYNEQFF.

J is TRBJ2-7 and V is TRBV29-1; weak D call: TRBD2 (6 bases). Germline CDR1 reads SQVTM; CDR2 reads ANQGSEA. The CDR3 has 12 residues. V was cut by 7 bases and J by 5 bases, with 15 bases left in between. This CDR3 is CSARGGINEQYF. The CDR3 region has the DNA TGCAGCGCGCGAGGCGGGATCAACGAGCAGTACTTC.

This clone was seen a handful of times. The CDR3 region has the DNA TGTGCCAGCAGCTTAGGCCACGTTGGGTATGGCTACACCTTC. Amino acids: CASSLGHVGYGYTF. The chain links TRBV13 to TRBJ1-2; D call uncertain. Germline-derived CDR1 and CDR2 are PRHDT and FYEKMQ (reference sequence). This CDR3 comprises 14 residues. The V end was cut by 0 bases, the J end by 5 bases, with 10 bases between.

The chain carries TRBV5-1 and TRBJ2-2, with 7 bases that match TRBD1. After removal of 5 bases from V and 5 bases from J, the junction contained 6 bases not matched to a gene. CDR3 length: 14 residues. Germline V gene sequence: CDR1 SGHRS, CDR2 YFSETQ. In nucleotides, the CDR3 is TGCGCCAGCAGTCGCGGACAGGAAACCGGGGAGCTGTTTTTT. Translating gives CASSRGQETGELFF. The whole variable domain, remainder taken from reference TRBV5-1 and TRBJ2-2, is KAGVTQTPRYLIKTRGQQVTLSCSPISGHRSVSWYQQTPGQGLQFLFEYFSETQRNKGNFPGRFSGRQFSNSRSEMNVSTLELGDSALYLCASSRGQETGELFFGEGSRLTVL.

This chain links TRBV5-1 with TRBJ2-1; 7 bases map to TRBD1. The trim removed 4 bases at V and 1 base at J, leaving 11 bases unmatched. Germline assignment: CDR1 SGHRS and CDR2 YFSETQ. There are 17 residues in the CDR3. The CDR3 DNA sequence: TGCGCCAGCAGCCAATTAGACAGGGTAAATTCCTACAATGAGCAGTTCTTC. It is translated as CASSQLDRVNSYNEQFF.

The chain uses TRBV9 and TRBJ2-7; the match to TRBD2 covers 7 bases. The CDR3 has 18 residues. The germline V gene encodes CDR1 SGDLS and CDR2 YYNGEE. V shed 5 bases, J shed 0 bases, and the junction held 17 bases outside the gene matches. The CDR3 protein is CASRLPQRMGGTSYEQYF. The CDR3 nucleotides are TGTGCCAGCAGACTACCCCAAAGGATGGGGGGGACCTCCTACGAGCAGTACTTC.

The chain has TRBV18 and TRBJ1-5; 9 bases match TRBD1. J was trimmed by 4 bases and V by 3 bases; bases with no gene match: 10. CDR1 and CDR2 (germline): KGHSH, LQKENI. This CDR3 has 17 residues. CDR3 nucleotides: TGTGCCAGCTCACCTTCGGGACAGGGTTTCGGTAATCAGCCCCAGCATTTT. This gives the protein CASSPSGQGFGNQPQHF.

The chain uses TRBV6-5 and TRBJ1-5, with D unresolved. CDR1 MNHEY and CDR2 SVGAGI come from the germline V gene. Between the trimmed V and J ends, which lost 4 bases and 0 bases, there was a span of 7 bases. The CDR3 sequence is 14 residues long. The CDR3 DNA follows: TGTGCCAGCAGTTCCGACGGTAGCAATCAGCCCCAGCATTTT. Its protein is CASSSDGSNQPQHF.

This chain joins TRBV6-1 and TRBJ1-1; no clear D. Looked up from germline, CDR1 is MNHNS and CDR2 is SASEGT. The CDR3 consists of 15 residues. V was shortened by 7 bases and J by 5 bases, with 20 bases between the two germline ends. The DNA of the CDR3 is TGTGCCAGCACCCCGGACCCGCCCCCCCAGACTGAAGCTTTCTTT. This gives the protein CASTPDPPPQTEAFF.

On this clone itself: Other DNA sequences of this sample code for an identical CDR3. The rearrangement joins TRBV30 to TRBJ2-5, with unresolved D. V lost 2 bases to trimming and J lost 5 bases, with 9 bases between them. This CDR3 contains 12 residues. From germline, CDR1 is GTSNPN and CDR2 SVGIG (reference sequence). In DNA form, the CDR3 reads TGTGCCTGGAGTCCAGGTGGGGAGACCCAGTACTTC. It specifies CAWSPGGETQYF.

This chain joins TRBV11-3 and TRBJ2-1; 7 bases match TRBD2. The CDR3 spans 16 residues. Germline CDR1 SGHNT, CDR2 YENEEA. Trimming cost V 0 bases and J 6 bases; bases outside gene matches: 8. The CDR3: CASSLEGVAGLNEQFF. The CDR3 coding sequence is TGTGCCAGCAGCTTAGAGGGGGTAGCGGGTCTCAATGAGCAGTTCTTC.